One sample yielded the 9 T cell receptor beta chains listed below, sequenced in a study of monozygotic twins with inflammatory bowel disease. TCRdb re-called the 5' RACE reads and catalogs CDR3 proteins one per entry, DNA excluded. The repertoire table contains 88,000 or so distinct CDR3 sequences. What was sequenced was blood. These receptors all come from a human donor with ulcerative colitis or Crohn's disease, or a healthy co-twin of an affected twin (not recorded which).

J is TRBJ2-6 and V is TRBV11-2; the D call of TRBD2 rests on TCRdb alone, since no DNA is present to check it. CDR1 SGHAT and CDR2 FQNNGV come from the germline V gene. This CDR3 contains 18 residues. Here the CDR3 reads CASSFGLGLFSGANVLTF.

The chain is built from TRBV5-1 and TRBJ2-2; there is no DNA to check the TCRdb D call of TRBD2. The CDR3 is made up of 15 amino acids. Germline V gives CDR1 SGHRS, CDR2 YFSETQ. CDR3 protein: CASSVSGLNTGELFF.

J is TRBJ2-1 and V is TRBV7-6. Germline CDR1 SGHVS, CDR2 FNYEAQ. The CDR3 length is 15 residues. Here the CDR3 reads CASSLEAVSYNEQFF.

The chain carries TRBV20-1 and TRBJ1-2; as DNA is missing, the TRBD1 call by TCRdb cannot be tested. This CDR3 is built from 14 residues. The germline V gene encodes CDR1 DFQATT and CDR2 SNEGSKA (reference sequence). The CDR3 reads CSARWRDNNYGYTF.

The V call is TRBV14, the J call TRBJ2-1; TCRdb names TRBD2, which stays unverified in the absence of DNA. Germline V gene data show CDR1 as SGHDN and CDR2 as FVKESK. This CDR3 comprises 23 residues. CDR3 amino acids: CASSHVAGGPQTFQRKSYNEQFF.

The rearrangement joins TRBV20-1 to TRBJ2-7; TCRdb selects TRBD1, and the lack of DNA leaves this call unchecked. The CDR3 has 15 residues. Germline V gene lookup returns CDR1 DFQATT and CDR2 SNEGSKA (reference sequence). The CDR3 reads CSAVPFRGLSYEQYF.

The chain is built from TRBV7-8 and TRBJ2-3; the D gene TCRdb calls, TRBD1, cannot be checked with no DNA. Germline-derived CDR1 and CDR2 are SGHVS and FQNEAQ. The CDR3 length is 15 residues. The CDR3: CASSPAGGYTDTQYF.

This sequence joins TRBV11-2 and TRBJ2-7; TCRdb's D call, TRBD1, is unchecked because there is no DNA. In germline, CDR1 is SGHAT, CDR2 FQNNGV. This CDR3 is built from 14 residues. The CDR3: CASSLEGAGHEQYF.

The V call is TRBV5-1, the J call TRBJ2-7; checking the TCRdb D call of TRBD1 is not possible without DNA. In germline, CDR1 is SGHRS, CDR2 YFSETQ. CDR3 length: 13 amino acids. CDR3: CASSLGGTGNSYF.